Listed here is a single T cell receptor beta chain. Its antigen is unidentified. This cohort consisted of healthy bone marrow donors. The PCR made use of 60 Vbeta and 13 Jbeta primers. Clones were sequenced by immunoSEQ multiplex PCR, and TCRdb holds only the in-frame ones, with some missing. The sample consists of about 150,000 clones, roughly four fifths of them appearing once. The data were taken from a study of cytomegalovirus exposure and HLA in healthy donors. Findings and limits, study-wide: CMV serostatus alone was available as immune exposure information. There were about 160 TCR beta chains listed as cytomegalovirus-associated.

The germline gives CDR1 MDHEN, CDR2 SYDVKM. Trimming left V 3 bases short and J 2 bases short, with 8 bases between. The CDR3 contains 15 residues. The receptor was isolated from a man aged 30 to 45 in good health and CMV-seropositive. This chain links TRBV28 with TRBJ1-6, with D possibly TRBD1 on 5 matching bases. The sequencing input was PBMCs. The CDR3 nucleotides are TGTGCCAGCAGTTTCAGGGTCACCTATAATTCACCCCTCCACTTT. Amino acids: CASSFRVTYNSPLHF.